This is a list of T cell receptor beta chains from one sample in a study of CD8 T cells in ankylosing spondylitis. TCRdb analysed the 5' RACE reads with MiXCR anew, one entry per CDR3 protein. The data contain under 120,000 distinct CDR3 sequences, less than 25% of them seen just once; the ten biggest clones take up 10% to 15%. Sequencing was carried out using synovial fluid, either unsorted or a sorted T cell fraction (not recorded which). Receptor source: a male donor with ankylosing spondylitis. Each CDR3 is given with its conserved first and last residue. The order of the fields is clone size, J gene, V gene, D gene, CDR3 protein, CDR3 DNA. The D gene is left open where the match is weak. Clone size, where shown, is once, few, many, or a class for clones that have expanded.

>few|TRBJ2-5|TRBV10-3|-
CAISGGHPGETQYF
TGTGCCATCAGTGGTGGACACCCCGGAGAGACCCAGTACTTC
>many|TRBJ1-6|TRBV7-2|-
CASSHRNSDSPLHF
TGTGCCAGCAGCCACCGGAACTCGGATTCACCCCTCCACTTT
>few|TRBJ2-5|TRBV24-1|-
CATSDSIERETQYF
TGTGCCACCAGTGATAGTATAGAGAGAGAGACCCAGTACTTC
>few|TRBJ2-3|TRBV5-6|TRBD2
CASSLGASGTNPDTQYF
TGTGCCAGCAGCTTGGGGGCTAGCGGGACCAATCCAGATACGCAGTATTTT
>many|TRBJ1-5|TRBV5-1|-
CASSLGSPYSNQPQHF
TGCGCCAGCAGCTTGGGCAGCCCCTATAGCAATCAGCCCCAGCATTTT
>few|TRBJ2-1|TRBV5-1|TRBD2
CASSLVLAGGDEQFF
TGCGCCAGCAGCTTGGTACTAGCGGGAGGTGATGAGCAGTTCTTC
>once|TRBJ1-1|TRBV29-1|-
CSATRKAQNTEAFF
TGCAGCGCAACCCGGAAGGCTCAAAACACTGAAGCTTTCTTT
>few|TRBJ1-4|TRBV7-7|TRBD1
CASSPGTGVEKLFF
TGTGCCAGCAGCCCTGGAACAGGGGTTGAAAAACTGTTTTTT
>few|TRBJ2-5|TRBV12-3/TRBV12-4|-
CASSSWTVQETQYF
TGTGCCAGCAGTTCCTGGACAGTACAAGAGACCCAGTACTTC
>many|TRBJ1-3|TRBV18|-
CASSPTNNGNTIYF
TGTGCCAGCTCACCTACTAATAATGGAAACACCATATATTTT
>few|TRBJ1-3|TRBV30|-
CAWSVWGIGNTIYF
TGTGCCTGGAGTGTATGGGGTATCGGAAACACCATATATTTT
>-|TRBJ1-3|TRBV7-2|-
CASSLPPGRAGNTIYF
TGTGCCAGCAGCTTACCCCCCGGAAGGGCAGGAAACACCATATATTTT
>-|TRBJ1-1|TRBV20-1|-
CSAREGFSEAFF
TGCAGTGCTAGGGAAGGATTCAGTGAAGCTTTCTTT
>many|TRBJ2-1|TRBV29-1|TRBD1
CSVTGSSYNEQFF
TGCAGCGTGACAGGGTCCTCCTACAATGAGCAGTTCTTC
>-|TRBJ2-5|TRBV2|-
CASSFGGQGLRETQYF
TGTGCCAGCAGTTTTGGTGGTCAGGGGTTGAGGGAGACCCAGTACTTC
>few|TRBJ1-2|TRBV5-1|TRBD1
CASSPSSATGAVGGYTF
TGCGCCAGCAGCCCGAGTTCCGCTACAGGGGCCGTGGGTGGCTACACCTTC
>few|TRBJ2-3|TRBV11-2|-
CASSTLHSTDTQYF
TGTGCCAGCAGCACCCTCCACAGCACAGATACGCAGTATTTT
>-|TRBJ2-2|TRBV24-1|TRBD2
CATDGGRAAGELFF
TGTGCCACCGACGGCGGGAGGGCCGCCGGGGAGCTGTTTTTT
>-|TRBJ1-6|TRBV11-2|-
CASSGVVKGSPLHF
TGTGCCAGCAGCGGAGTGGTGAAGGGTTCACCCCTCCACTTT